This passage covers 9 T cell receptor beta chains from one sample sequenced in a study of cytotoxic CD8 clonotypes in ibrutinib-treated CLL. Assay used: immunoSEQ multiplex PCR; TCRdb lists only in-frame clones, some missing. The table has about 160,000 clones, approximately 84% seen once. Sequencing was performed on PBMCs, taken after 24 months of ibrutinib treatment. The receptors were gathered from a human donor with chronic lymphocytic leukemia.

The chain is built from TRBV18 and TRBJ2-6, with 7 bases fitting TRBD1. This CDR3 has 18 residues. The trim removed 0 bases at V and 4 bases at J, leaving 9 bases unmatched. Germline loops: CDR1 KGHSH, CDR2 LQKENI. CDR3 sequence (DNA): TGTGCCAGCTCACCACCGGGACAGCCTCTCCGCGGGGCCAACGTCCTGACTTTC. It codes for CASSPPGQPLRGANVLTF.

The chain uses TRBV5-6 and TRBJ2-5; D perhaps matches TRBD2 (6 bases). This CDR3 has 16 amino acids. Trimming removed 1 base from V and 2 bases from J, with 15 bases in between. Germline CDR1 SGHDT, CDR2 YYEEEE. This CDR3 reads CASSLFRGGGQETQYF. The CDR3 DNA is TGTGCCAGCAGCTTGTTCCGGGGTGGGGGGCAAGAGACCCAGTACTTC. The whole variable domain, remainder taken from reference TRBV5-6 and TRBJ2-5, is DAGVTQSPTHLIKTRGQQVTLRCSPKSGHDTVSWYQQALGQGPQFIFQYYEEEERQRGNFPDRFSGHQFPNYSSELNVNALLLGDSALYLCASSLFRGGGQETQYFGPGTRLLVL.

The chain carries TRBV7-9 and TRBJ2-7; 7 nucleotides align to TRBD2. V lost 6 bases and J lost 4; bases outside the gene matches: 3. CDR1 is SEHNR, CDR2 FQNEAQ, per germline (reference sequence). The CDR3 totals 12 residues. CDR3 sequence reads: CASRGRGYEQYF. Here the CDR3 DNA reads TGTGCCAGCAGGGGGAGGGGATACGAGCAGTACTTC.

The genes are TRBV6-5 and TRBJ2-6, with TRBD1 identical over 9 bases. Unmatched junction bases numbered 3, after V lost 6 bases and J lost 3 bases. CDR1 and CDR2 (germline): MNHEY, SVGAGI. This CDR3 region has 15 residues. This CDR3 reads CASRHRGHGANVLTF. The CDR3 DNA sequence: TGTGCCAGCAGACACAGGGGGCATGGGGCCAACGTCCTGACTTTC.

V gene TRBV29-1 combines with J gene TRBJ1-1; a weak D match, TRBD1 (6 bases). The V end was cut by 3 bases, the J end by 4 bases, with 15 bases between. The CDR3 has 14 residues. Germline V gene lookup returns CDR1 SQVTM and CDR2 ANQGSEA. The CDR3 region has the DNA TGCAGCGTTGAGATTCAGGGGCAGATCACTGAAGCTTTCTTT. Translating it yields CSVEIQGQITEAFF.

V usage is TRBV6-5 and J usage is TRBJ1-4; maybe TRBD1 (5 bases). Looked up from germline, CDR1 is MNHEY and CDR2 is SVGAGI. The V end was cut by 7 bases, the J end by 3 bases, with 15 bases between. The CDR3 loop spans 15 amino acids. CDR3 nucleotides: TGTGCCAGCACTAAGCAGGGTATCGCTAATGAAAAACTGTTTTTT. This gives the protein CASTKQGIANEKLFF.

The rearrangement uses TRBV18 and TRBJ2-1; the D is unclear. Germline V gene data show CDR1 as KGHSH and CDR2 as LQKENI. There are 16 residues in the CDR3. Trimming removed 2 bases from V and 0 bases from J, with 11 bases in between. CDR3 nucleotides: TGTGCCAGCTCACCAATAGGAACCAGCTCCTACAATGAGCAGTTCTTC. It translates to CASSPIGTSSYNEQFF.

The chain links TRBV28 to TRBJ2-1; 11 bases match TRBD2. Germline V gene data show CDR1 as MDHEN and CDR2 as SYDVKM. The CDR3 totals 17 residues. V gave up 5 bases and J gave up 8 bases; unmatched junction bases: 14. CDR3 in amino acids: CASSGGLAATLRDEQFF. The CDR3 region has the DNA TGTGCCAGCAGTGGGGGACTAGCGGCCACCCTAAGGGATGAGCAGTTCTTC. Using reference TRBV28 and TRBJ2-1 for the parts outside the CDR3, the full variable domain is DVKVTQSSRYLVKRTGEKVFLECVQDMDHENMFWYRQDPGLGLRLIYFSYDVKMKEKGDIPEGYSVSREKKERFSLILESASTNQTSMYLCASSGGLAATLRDEQFFGPGTRLTVL.

The gene calls are TRBV28 and TRBJ2-7; the D gene could be TRBD1 or TRBD2 (5 bases each). This CDR3 has 14 amino acids. The germline V gene encodes CDR1 MDHEN and CDR2 SYDVKM. The germline V and J ends were trimmed by 2 bases and 3 bases, with 11 bases remaining between them. CDR3 region: CASSLEGWVYEQYF. As DNA, the CDR3 is TGTGCCAGCAGTTTAGAGGGGTGGGTCTACGAGCAGTACTTC.